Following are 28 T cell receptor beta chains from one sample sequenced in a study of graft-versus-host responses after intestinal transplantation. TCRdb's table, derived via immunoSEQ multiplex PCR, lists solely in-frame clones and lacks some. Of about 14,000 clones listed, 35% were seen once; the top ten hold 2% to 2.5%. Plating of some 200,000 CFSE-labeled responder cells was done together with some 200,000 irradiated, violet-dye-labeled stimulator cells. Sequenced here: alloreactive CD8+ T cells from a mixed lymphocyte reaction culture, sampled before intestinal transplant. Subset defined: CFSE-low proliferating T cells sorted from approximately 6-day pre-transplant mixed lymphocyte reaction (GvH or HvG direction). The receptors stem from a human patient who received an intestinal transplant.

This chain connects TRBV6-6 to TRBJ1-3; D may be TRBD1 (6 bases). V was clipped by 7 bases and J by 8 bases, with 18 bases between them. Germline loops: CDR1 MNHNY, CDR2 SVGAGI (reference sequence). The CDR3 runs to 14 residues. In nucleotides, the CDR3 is TGTGCCAGCACCAAGGACGGGGGGGCAGACACCATATATTTT. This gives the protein CASTKDGGADTIYF.

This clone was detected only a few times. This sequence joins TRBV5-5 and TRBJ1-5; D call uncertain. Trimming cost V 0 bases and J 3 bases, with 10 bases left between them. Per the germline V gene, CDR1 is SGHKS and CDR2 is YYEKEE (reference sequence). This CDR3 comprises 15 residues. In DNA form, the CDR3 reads TGTGCCAGCAGCTTGGATTACGGAATCAATCAGCCCCAGCATTTT. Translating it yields CASSLDYGINQPQHF.

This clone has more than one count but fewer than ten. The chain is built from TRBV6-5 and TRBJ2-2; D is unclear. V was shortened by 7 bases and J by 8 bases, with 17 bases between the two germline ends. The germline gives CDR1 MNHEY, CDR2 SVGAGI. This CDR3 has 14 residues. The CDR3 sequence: CASKNDRSGGELFF. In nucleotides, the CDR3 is TGTGCCAGCAAAAATGACCGATCCGGGGGGGAGCTGTTTTTT.

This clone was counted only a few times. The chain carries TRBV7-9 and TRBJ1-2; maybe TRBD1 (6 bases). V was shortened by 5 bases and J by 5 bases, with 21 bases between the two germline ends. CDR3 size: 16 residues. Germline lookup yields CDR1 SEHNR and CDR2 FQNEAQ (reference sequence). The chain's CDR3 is CASSPQVGGIEYGYTF. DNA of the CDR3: TGTGCCAGCAGCCCCCAGGTGGGGGGCATCGAATATGGCTACACCTTC.

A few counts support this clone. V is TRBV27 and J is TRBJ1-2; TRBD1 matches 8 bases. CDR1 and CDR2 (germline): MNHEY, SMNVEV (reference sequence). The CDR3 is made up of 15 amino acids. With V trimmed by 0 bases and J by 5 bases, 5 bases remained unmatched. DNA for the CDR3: TGTGCCAGCAGTTTATCCACCGGGACAGGTTATGGCTACACCTTC. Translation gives CASSLSTGTGYGYTF.

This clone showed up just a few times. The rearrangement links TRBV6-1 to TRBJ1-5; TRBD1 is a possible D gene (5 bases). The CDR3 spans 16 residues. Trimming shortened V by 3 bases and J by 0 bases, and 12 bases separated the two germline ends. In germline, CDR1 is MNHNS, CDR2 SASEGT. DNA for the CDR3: TGTGCCAGCAGTGACGAGGGGCCCTCTAGCAATCAGCCCCAGCATTTT. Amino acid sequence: CASSDEGPSSNQPQHF.

The CDR3 DNA is TGTGCCAGCAGCTTACCCGGACAGGGGACTAACACCGGGGAGCTGTTTTTT. Translated, it gives CASSLPGQGTNTGELFF. J is TRBJ2-2 and V is TRBV7-8, with 9 nucleotides matching TRBD1. CDR1 is SGHVS and CDR2 is FQNEAQ in the germline V gene. CDR3 length: 17 residues. The ends lost 2 bases at V and 2 bases at J; junction bases unmatched: 6.

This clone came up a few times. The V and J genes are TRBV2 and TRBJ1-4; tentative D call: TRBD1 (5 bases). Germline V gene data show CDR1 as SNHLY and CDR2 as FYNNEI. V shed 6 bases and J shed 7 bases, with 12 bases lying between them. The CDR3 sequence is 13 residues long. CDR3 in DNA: TGTGCCAGCAGCCAGGGTATGGGTGAAAAACTGTTTTTT. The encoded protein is CASSQGMGEKLFF.

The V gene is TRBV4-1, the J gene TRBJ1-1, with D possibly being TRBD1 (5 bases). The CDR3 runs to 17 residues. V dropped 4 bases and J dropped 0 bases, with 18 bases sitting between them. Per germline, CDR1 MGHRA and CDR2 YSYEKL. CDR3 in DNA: TGCGCCAGCAGCCTAAAAACCCGGGGCGGGATGAACACTGAAGCTTTCTTT. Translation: CASSLKTRGGMNTEAFF.

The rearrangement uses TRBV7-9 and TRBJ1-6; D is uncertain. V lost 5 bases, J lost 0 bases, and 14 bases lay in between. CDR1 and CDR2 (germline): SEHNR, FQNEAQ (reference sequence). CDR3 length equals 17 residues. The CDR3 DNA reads TGTGCCAGCAGCCGCGGACCACCAAACTCCTATAATTCACCCCTCCACTTT. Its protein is CASSRGPPNSYNSPLHF.

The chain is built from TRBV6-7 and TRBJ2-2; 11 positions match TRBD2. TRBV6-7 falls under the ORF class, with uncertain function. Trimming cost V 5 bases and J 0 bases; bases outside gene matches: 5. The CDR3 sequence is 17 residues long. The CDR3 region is CASSKLAGGPNTGELFF. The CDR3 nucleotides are TGTGCCAGCAGTAAGCTAGCGGGGGGCCCGAACACCGGGGAGCTGTTTTTT.

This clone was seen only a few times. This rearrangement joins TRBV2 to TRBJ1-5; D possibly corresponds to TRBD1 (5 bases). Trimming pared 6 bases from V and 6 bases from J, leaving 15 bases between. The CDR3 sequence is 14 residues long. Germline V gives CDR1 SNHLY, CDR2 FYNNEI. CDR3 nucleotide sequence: TGTGCCAGCAGCGCCGGGGGTCTGGGTCAGCCCCAGCATTTT. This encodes CASSAGGLGQPQHF.

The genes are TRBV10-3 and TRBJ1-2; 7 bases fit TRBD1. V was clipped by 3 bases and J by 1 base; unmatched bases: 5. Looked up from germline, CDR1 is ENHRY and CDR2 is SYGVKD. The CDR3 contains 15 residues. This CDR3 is CAISETGEVNYGYTF. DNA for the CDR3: TGTGCCATCAGTGAAACAGGGGAGGTTAACTATGGCTACACCTTC.

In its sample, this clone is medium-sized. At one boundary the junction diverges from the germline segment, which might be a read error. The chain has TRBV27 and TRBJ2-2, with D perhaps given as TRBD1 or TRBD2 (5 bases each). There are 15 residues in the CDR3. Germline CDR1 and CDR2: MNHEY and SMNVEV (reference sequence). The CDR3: CASRFGAPNTGELFF. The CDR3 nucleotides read TGTGCCAGCCGTTTCGGGGCGCCGAACACCGGGGAGCTGTTTTTT.

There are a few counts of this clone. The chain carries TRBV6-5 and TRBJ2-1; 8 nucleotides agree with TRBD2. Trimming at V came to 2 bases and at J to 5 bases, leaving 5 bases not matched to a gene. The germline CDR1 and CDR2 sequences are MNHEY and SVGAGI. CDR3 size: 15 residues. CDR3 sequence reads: CASSYTSGSHNEQFF. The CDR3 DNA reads TGTGCCAGCAGTTACACTAGCGGCTCGCACAATGAGCAGTTCTTC.

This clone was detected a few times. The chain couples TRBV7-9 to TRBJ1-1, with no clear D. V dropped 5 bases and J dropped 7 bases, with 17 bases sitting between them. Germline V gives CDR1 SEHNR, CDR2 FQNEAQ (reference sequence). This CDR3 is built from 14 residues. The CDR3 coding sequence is TGTGCCAGCAGCCCCCCGGGGAATAACGTTGAAGCTTTCTTT. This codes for CASSPPGNNVEAFF.

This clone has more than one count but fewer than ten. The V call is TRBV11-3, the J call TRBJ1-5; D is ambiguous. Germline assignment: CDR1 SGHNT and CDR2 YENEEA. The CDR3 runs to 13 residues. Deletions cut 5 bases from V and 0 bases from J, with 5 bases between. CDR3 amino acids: CASSGSSNQPQHF. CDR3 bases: TGTGCCAGCAGCGGGAGTAGCAATCAGCCCCAGCATTTT.

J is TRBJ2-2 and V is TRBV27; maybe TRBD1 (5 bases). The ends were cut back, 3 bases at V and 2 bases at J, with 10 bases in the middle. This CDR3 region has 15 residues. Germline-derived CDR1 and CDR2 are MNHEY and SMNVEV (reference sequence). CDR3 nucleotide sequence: TGTGCCAGCAGTTTCAGGGTCGGTAACACCGGGGAGCTGTTTTTT. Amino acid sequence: CASSFRVGNTGELFF.

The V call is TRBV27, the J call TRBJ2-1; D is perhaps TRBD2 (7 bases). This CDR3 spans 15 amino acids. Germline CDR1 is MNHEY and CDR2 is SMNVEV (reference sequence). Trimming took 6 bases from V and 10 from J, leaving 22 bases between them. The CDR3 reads CASRPGTPEGGEQFF. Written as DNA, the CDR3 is TGTGCCAGCAGGCCTGGGACTCCCGAGGGGGGGGAGCAGTTCTTC.

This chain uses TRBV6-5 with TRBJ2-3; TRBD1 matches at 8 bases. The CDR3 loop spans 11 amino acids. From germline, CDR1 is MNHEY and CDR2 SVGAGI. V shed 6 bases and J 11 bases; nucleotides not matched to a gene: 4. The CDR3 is CASSRTGRQYF. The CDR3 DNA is TGTGCCAGCAGCCGGACAGGGCGGCAGTATTTT.

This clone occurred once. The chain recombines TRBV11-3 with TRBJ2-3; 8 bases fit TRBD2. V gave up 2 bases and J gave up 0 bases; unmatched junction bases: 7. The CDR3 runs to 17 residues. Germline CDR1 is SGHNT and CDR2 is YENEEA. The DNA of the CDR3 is TGTGCCAGCAGCTTACCGGCGGGGGGCGGGAGCACAGATACGCAGTATTTT. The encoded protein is CASSLPAGGGSTDTQYF.

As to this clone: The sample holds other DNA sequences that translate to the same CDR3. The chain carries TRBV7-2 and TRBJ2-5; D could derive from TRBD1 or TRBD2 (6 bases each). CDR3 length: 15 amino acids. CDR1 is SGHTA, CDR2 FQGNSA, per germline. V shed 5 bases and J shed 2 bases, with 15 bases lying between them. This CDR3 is CASSLRGGRQETQYF. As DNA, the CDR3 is TGTGCCAGCAGCCTCAGGGGAGGAAGGCAAGAGACCCAGTACTTC.

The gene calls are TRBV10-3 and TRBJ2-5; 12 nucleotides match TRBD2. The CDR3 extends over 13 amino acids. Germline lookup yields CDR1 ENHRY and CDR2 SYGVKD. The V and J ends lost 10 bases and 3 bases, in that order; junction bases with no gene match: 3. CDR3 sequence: CASRTSGEETQYF. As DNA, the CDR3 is TGTGCCAGTCGGACTAGCGGGGAAGAGACCCAGTACTTC.

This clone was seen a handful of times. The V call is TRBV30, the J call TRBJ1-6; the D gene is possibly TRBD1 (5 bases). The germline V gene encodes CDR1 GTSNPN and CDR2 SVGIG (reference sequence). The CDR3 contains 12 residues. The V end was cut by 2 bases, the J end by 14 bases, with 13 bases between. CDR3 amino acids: CAWSHLGESLHF. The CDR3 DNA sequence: TGTGCCTGGAGTCACCTAGGGGAGTCCCTCCACTTT.

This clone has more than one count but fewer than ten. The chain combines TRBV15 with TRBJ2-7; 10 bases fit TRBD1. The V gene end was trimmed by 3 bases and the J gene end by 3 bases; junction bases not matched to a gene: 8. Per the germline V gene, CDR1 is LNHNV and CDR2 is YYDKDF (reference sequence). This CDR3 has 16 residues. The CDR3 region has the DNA TGTGCCACCAGCAGGGACTCCGGGACAGGGGACTACGAGCAGTACTTC. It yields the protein CATSRDSGTGDYEQYF.

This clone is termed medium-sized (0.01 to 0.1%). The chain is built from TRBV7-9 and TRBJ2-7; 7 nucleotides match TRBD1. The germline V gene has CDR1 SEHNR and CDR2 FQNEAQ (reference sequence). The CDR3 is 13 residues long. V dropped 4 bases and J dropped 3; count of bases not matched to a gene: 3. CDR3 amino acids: CASSSGQRYEQYF. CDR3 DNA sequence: TGTGCCAGCAGCTCGGGACAGCGCTACGAGCAGTACTTC.

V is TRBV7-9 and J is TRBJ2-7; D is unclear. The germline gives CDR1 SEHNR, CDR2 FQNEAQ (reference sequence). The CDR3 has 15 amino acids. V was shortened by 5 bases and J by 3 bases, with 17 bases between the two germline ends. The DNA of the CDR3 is TGTGCCAGCAGCCAAGAAGGTACCCGTGGCTACGAGCAGTACTTC. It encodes CASSQEGTRGYEQYF.

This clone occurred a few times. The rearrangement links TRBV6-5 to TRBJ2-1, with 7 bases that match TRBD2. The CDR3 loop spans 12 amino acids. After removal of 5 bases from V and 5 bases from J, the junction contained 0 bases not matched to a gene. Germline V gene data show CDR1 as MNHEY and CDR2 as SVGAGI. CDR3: CASSLADNEQFF. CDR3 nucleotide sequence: TGTGCCAGCAGTCTAGCGGACAATGAGCAGTTCTTC.